The text below deals with one T cell receptor beta chain. As yet, its antigen is unknown. These data originate in a study of T cell responses to AZD1222 COVID-19 vaccine. Study findings and constraints: Every sample of the repertoires postdated the peak T cell response. Spike-specific TCRs gained breadth and depth after people received two AZD1222 doses.

The CDR3 consists of 13 residues. Deletions cut 4 bases from V and 3 bases from J, with 10 bases between. Germline assignment: CDR1 SNHLY and CDR2 FYNNEI. Sequencing was performed with immunoSEQ multiplex PCR; in TCRdb, only in-frame clones are kept and a portion is missing. The data contain 200,000 or so clones, 93% of them singletons. The V gene is TRBV2, the J gene TRBJ2-7; D may be TRBD1 (6 bases). The material sequenced was peripheral blood, taken 28 days after the second AZD1222 dose. The sequence was obtained from an adult who received the AZD1222 COVID-19 vaccine. The CDR3 sequence: CASSGRRGYEQYF. The CDR3, as DNA: TGTGCCAGCAGTGGGCGCAGGGGCTACGAGCAGTACTTC.